This TCR beta chain was identified during a study of blood T cell repertoires in COVID-19. This CDR3 contains 17 residues. CDR1 and CDR2 (germline): MNHEY, SVGEGT. The V and J ends lost 2 bases and 2 bases, in that order; junction bases with no gene match: 5. This table comes from immunoSEQ multiplex PCR, and its TCRdb copy is limited to in-frame clones, with some not included. There are about 370,000 clones in the sample; around 89% occur only once, and 0.9% to 1.1% lies in the top ten. The clonotype was recovered from a man aged 18 to 29 who had recovered from COVID-19. The rearrangement joins TRBV6-2 or TRBV6-3 to TRBJ2-3; TRBD2 aligns across 12 bases. The sequenced sample consisted of PBMCs or T cells enriched from blood (not recorded which). CDR3 residues: CASSYGLAGRLTDTQYF. Here the CDR3 DNA reads TGTGCCAGCAGTTACGGACTAGCGGGGAGGCTCACAGATACGCAGTATTTT.